This record concerns one T cell receptor (beta chain) sequence. Its antigen is unknown. CDR3 length: 14 amino acids. V lost 4 bases to trimming and J lost 4 bases; unmatched junction nucleotides: 7. Germline V gene lookup returns CDR1 GTSNPN and CDR2 SVGIG (reference sequence). The data were taken from a study of PD-1 blockade in classical Hodgkin lymphoma. Study-level results: Patients with a complete response exhibited baseline diversity comparable to newly diagnosed patients. Individuals who commenced nivolumab within less than 1 year of ASCT were excluded. The repertoire differences lack a defined cause, possibly disease activity or prior therapy.

Relapse after autologous stem cell transplantation occurred in every patient, and brentuximab vedotin exposure varied. Best responses were complete response, partial response or progressive disease. Only in-frame clones appear in the TCRdb table, and some are missing; sequencing was by immunoSEQ multiplex PCR. The sample records tens of thousands of clones, around 78% being singletons. Material: peripheral blood mononuclear cells (PBMCs), obtained before the second cycle of nivolumab. The chain carries TRBV30 and TRBJ1-2; 9 nucleotides align to TRBD1. The receptor was isolated from a human donor with classical Hodgkin lymphoma. The CDR3 spells CAWIGTGSPYGYTF. The CDR3 nucleotides are TGTGCCTGGATCGGGACAGGGTCGCCCTATGGCTACACCTTC. Supplemented by reference TRBV30 and TRBJ1-2, the full variable domain reads SQTIHQWPATLVQPVGSPLSLECTVEGTSNPNLYWYRQAAGRGLQLLFYSVGIGQISSEVPQNLSASRPQDRQFILSSKKLLLSDSGFYLCAWIGTGSPYGYTFGSGTRLTVV.